This T cell receptor beta chain was captured by sequencing in a study of T cells in Graves' hyperthyroidism and ophthalmopathy. Study as a whole: Peripheral blood was taken when the disease was first diagnosed, before any treatment began.

This clonotype was counted ten times or more. What it binds is unknown. Study-level findings and limits: Expanded thyroid clonotypes (above 0.001) were mostly also found in blood.

It was RNA transcripts that yielded the amplified TCR beta CDR3 regions. A set of HTBI primers served as the primers for a first-round RT-PCR of the TCR CDR3. TCRdb analysed the multiplex PCR reads with MiXCR anew, one entry per CDR3 protein. This sample has over 700,000 distinct CDR3 sequences, with about 19% found just once. The study based diagnoses on clinical symptoms, serum thyroxine and TRAb, thyroid ultrasound and orbital computed tomography. Between the trimmed V and J ends, which lost 2 bases and 7 bases, there was a span of 17 bases. CDR1 and CDR2 (germline): MNHNS, SASEGT. CDR3 size: 15 residues.

Input material: blood. This clonotype was sampled from a woman aged 45-65 years with Graves' hyperthyroidism that later progressed to Graves' ophthalmopathy. The rearrangement links TRBV6-1 to TRBJ2-5; either TRBD1 or TRBD2 may fit D (5 bases each). CDR3 nucleotide sequence: TGTGCCAGCAGTGAATACCGGTCAGGGAGTGGGACCCAGTACTTC. Amino acid sequence: CASSEYRSGSGTQYF.